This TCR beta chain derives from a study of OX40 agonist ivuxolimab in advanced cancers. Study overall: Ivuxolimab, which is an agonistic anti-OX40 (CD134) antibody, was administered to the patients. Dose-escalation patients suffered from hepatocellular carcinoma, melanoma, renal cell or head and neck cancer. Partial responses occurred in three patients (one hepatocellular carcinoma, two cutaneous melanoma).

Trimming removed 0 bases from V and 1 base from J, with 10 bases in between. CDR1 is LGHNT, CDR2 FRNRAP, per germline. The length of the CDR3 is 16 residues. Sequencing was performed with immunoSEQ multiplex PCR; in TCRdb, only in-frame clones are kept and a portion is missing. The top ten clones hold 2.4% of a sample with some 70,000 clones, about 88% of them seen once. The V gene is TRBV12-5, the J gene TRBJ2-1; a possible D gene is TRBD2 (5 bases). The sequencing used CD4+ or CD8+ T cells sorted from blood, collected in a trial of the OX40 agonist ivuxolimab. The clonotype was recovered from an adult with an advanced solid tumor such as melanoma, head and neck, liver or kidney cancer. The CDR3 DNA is TGTGCTAGTGGTTTGGTACTCGGGGTTTCCTACAATGAGCAGTTCTTC. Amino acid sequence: CASGLVLGVSYNEQFF.